These 4 T cell receptor beta chains originate from one sample sequenced in a study of blood T cells in healthy people across ages. Then a second PCR, running about 7 to 11 cycles, was carried out with a sample-barcoded 5' primer and a J-beta primer mix. TCRdb re-called the 5' RACE reads through MiXCR, storing one row per CDR3 protein. The table shows about 1 million distinct CDR3 sequences, with more than 35% occurring only once. Sequencing used blood. The receptor source for this set is a woman aged 60-70 years in good health.

The chain carries TRBV20-1 and TRBJ2-5; the D gene could be TRBD1 or TRBD2 (6 bases each). Germline CDR1 DFQATT, CDR2 SNEGSKA (reference sequence). V lost 6 bases, J lost 0 bases, and 17 bases lay in between. This CDR3 region has 15 residues. The CDR3 DNA is TGCAGTGCACCTGGAGGGGGACGAAACCAAGAGACCCAGTACTTC. This codes for CSAPGGGRNQETQYF.

This clonotype was observed a handful of times. The chain is built from TRBV24-1 and TRBJ2-5; D not resolved. V lost 4 bases to trimming and J lost 2 bases, with 7 bases between them. Germline assignment: CDR1 KGHDR and CDR2 SFDVKD. CDR3 length: 13 residues. This CDR3 is CATSDPGQETQYF. The CDR3, as DNA: TGTGCCACCAGTGACCCCGGACAAGAGACCCAGTACTTC.

This chain joins TRBV12-3 or TRBV12-4 and TRBJ2-2; D possibly uses TRBD1 or TRBD2 (7 bases each). CDR3 length: 15 amino acids. V was clipped by 3 bases and J by 5 bases, with 13 bases between them. The CDR3 nucleotides are TGTGCCAGCAGTTTCCAGGGGGGGTCGACCGGGGAGCTGTTTTTT. This encodes CASSFQGGSTGELFF.

This clonotype was recorded once. This rearrangement joins TRBV6-5 to TRBJ1-1; tentatively, D is TRBD1 (6 bases). V lost 4 bases and J lost 0, with 12 bases in between. This CDR3 comprises 15 residues. Looked up from germline, CDR1 is MNHEY and CDR2 is SVGAGI. DNA for the CDR3: TGTGCCAGCAGTTTGAAAGGGACACTGAACACTGAAGCTTTCTTT. Protein product: CASSLKGTLNTEAFF.